The clone carrying this T cell receptor beta chain was observed many times. Its antigen remains unknown. This entry comes from a study of T cells after yellow fever vaccination. Researchers made TCR cDNA using 5'RACE template switching, and this step added a universal primer site and UMIs. One entry per CDR3 protein results from TCRdb running MiXCR on the 5' RACE reads. In the table there are around 600,000 distinct CDR3 sequences, roughly an eighth of which are singletons. Study findings and constraints: Any FACS-sorted repertoire could hold abundant clonotypes that contaminate it from the bulk population.

Looked up from germline, CDR1 is SGHNT and CDR2 is YYREEE (reference sequence). This CDR3 is built from 14 residues. Trimming cost V 4 bases and J 2 bases, with 12 bases left between them. This receptor was identified in a man aged 25-40 years who received the YFV17D yellow fever vaccine. The sample was PBMCs, taken on the day of the yellow fever booster vaccination. The chain combines TRBV5-4 with TRBJ2-5; D might be TRBD1 (6 bases). The CDR3 here is CASSPDRRQETQYF. DNA of the CDR3: TGTGCCAGCAGCCCGGACAGACGACAAGAGACCCAGTACTTC.